What follows are 8 T cell receptor beta chains derived from one specimen sequenced in a study of OX40 agonist ivuxolimab in advanced cancers. Profiling relied on immunoSEQ multiplex PCR, and the TCRdb table lists in-frame clones only, not all of them. Of approximately 58,000 clones listed, roughly four fifths were seen once; the top ten hold about 0.8%. Here the sequenced sample was CD4+ or CD8+ T cells sorted from blood, taken in a trial of the OX40 agonist ivuxolimab. These receptor sequences come from an adult with an advanced solid tumor such as melanoma, head and neck, liver or kidney cancer.

The gene calls are TRBV6-5 and TRBJ2-1; 7 bases line up with TRBD2. This CDR3 is 13 amino acids long. CDR1 and CDR2 (germline): MNHEY, SVGAGI. V lost 1 base, J lost 10 bases, and 4 bases stayed unmatched. CDR3 sequence (DNA): TGTGCCAGCAGTTACTATGGCGGGGGAGAGCAGTTCTTC. It codes for CASSYYGGGEQFF.

This chain links TRBV2 with TRBJ2-2; unclear D gene. Germline V gene data show CDR1 as SNHLY and CDR2 as FYNNEI. The CDR3 has 14 residues. V dropped 9 bases and J dropped 4 bases, with 15 bases sitting between them. The CDR3 is CASKRSYATGELFF. CDR3 bases: TGTGCCAGTAAGCGCTCATACGCCACCGGGGAGCTGTTTTTT.

The chain joins TRBV28 to TRBJ2-2; 9 bases align to TRBD1. Germline CDR1 is MDHEN and CDR2 is SYDVKM. Trimming removed 6 bases from V and 2 bases from J; junction bases left unmatched: 10. The CDR3 is 17 amino acids. This chain's CDR3 is CASRTAQGALNTGELFF. Written as DNA, the CDR3 is TGTGCCAGCAGGACCGCACAGGGGGCATTAAACACCGGGGAGCTGTTTTTT.

The gene calls are TRBV4-2 and TRBJ2-5, with TRBD2 as a possible D gene (5 bases). The CDR3 is made up of 14 amino acids. Germline V lookup: CDR1 LGHNA, CDR2 YNFKEQ. Trimming cost V 0 bases and J 5 bases, with 10 bases left between them. The CDR3 spells CASSQEGSRETQYF. The CDR3 DNA reads TGTGCCAGCAGCCAAGAGGGGAGCAGGGAGACCCAGTACTTC.

The V call is TRBV5-1, the J call TRBJ2-4, with D uncertain. Trimming removed 1 base at V and 7 bases at J, with 12 bases between. The CDR3 runs 14 residues. Germline-derived CDR1 and CDR2 are SGHRS and YFSETQ. In DNA form, the CDR3 reads TGCGCCAGCAGCTTGAGTCTGGGAACGAACATTCAGTACTTC. Residues: CASSLSLGTNIQYF. The full variable domain, rest sourced from reference TRBV5-1 and TRBJ2-4, is KAGVTQTPRYLIKTRGQQVTLSCSPISGHRSVSWYQQTPGQGLQFLFEYFSETQRNKGNFPGRFSGRQFSNSRSEMNVSTLELGDSALYLCASSLSLGTNIQYFGAGTRLSVL.

This sequence joins TRBV5-1 and TRBJ2-5; 8 bases agree with TRBD1. The J call is uncertain, as TRBJ2-7 better fits the DNA end. Germline V lookup: CDR1 SGHRS, CDR2 YFSETQ. This CDR3 region has 15 residues. The CDR3 DNA is TGCGCCAGCAGCTTGGCCCCAGGGGGCAGATACGAGCAGTACTTC. Amino acids: CASSLAPGGRYEQYF.

This clone was observed a handful of times. This sequence joins TRBV13 and TRBJ2-7; D is perhaps TRBD1 or TRBD2 (5 bases each). The germline V and J ends were trimmed by 5 bases and 0 bases, with 11 bases remaining between them. This CDR3 contains 14 residues. Germline assignment: CDR1 PRHDT and CDR2 FYEKMQ (reference sequence). This chain's CDR3 is CASSQGRSSYEQYF. CDR3 nucleotide sequence: TGTGCCAGCAGCCAGGGACGGAGCTCCTACGAGCAGTACTTC.

This clone was picked up a small number of times. The J gene is TRBJ2-1, the V gene TRBV5-1; TRBD1 aligns across 11 bases. The CDR3 has 17 amino acids. V lost 0 bases, J lost 5 bases, and 7 bases stayed unmatched. Germline-derived CDR1 and CDR2 are SGHRS and YFSETQ. DNA for the CDR3: TGCGCCAGCAGCTTGGGTCCATGGGACAGGGGGAACAATGAGCAGTTCTTC. The encoded protein is CASSLGPWDRGNNEQFF.